The present T cell receptor (beta chain) was sequenced within a study of blood T cell repertoires in COVID-19. Clones were read by immunoSEQ multiplex PCR, and TCRdb kept only the in-frame ones, dropping some. The table lists roughly 150,000 clones, roughly 80% of them singletons. CDR3 size: 14 residues. Germline values: CDR1 KGHSH, CDR2 LQKENI. V lost 3 bases and J 3 bases, leaving 11 bases between the germline ends. The gene calls are TRBV18 and TRBJ1-2; D is possibly TRBD1 (5 bases). The receptor's source is a man between 70 and 80 years old with acute or convalescent COVID-19. Sequencing was carried out using peripheral blood. CDR3 in DNA: TGTGCCAGCTCACCCCCCCGGACATACTATGGCTACACCTTC. It is translated as CASSPPRTYYGYTF.